This T cell receptor beta chain appears in the sequencing data of a study of T cell responses to AZD1222 COVID-19 vaccine. Study findings and constraints: A rise in Spike-specific TCR breadth and depth followed two AZD1222 doses. Seropositive status at baseline applied to only a handful of AZD1222 recipients.

CDR1 and CDR2 (germline): SNHLY, FYNNEI. This CDR3 is 13 amino acids long. The ends lost 7 bases at V and 9 bases at J; junction bases unmatched: 9. This clone has a handful of counts. Its matching antigen is unknown. Repertoires were generated with immunoSEQ multiplex PCR, while TCRdb's copy carries only in-frame clones and drops some. The profile shows 85,000 to 110,000 clones, over 70% of them singletons. The sample here was peripheral blood, taken on day 0 of AZD1222 vaccination. The source of this sequence is an adult in good health. The J gene is TRBJ2-1, the V gene TRBV2, with 7 bases that match TRBD1. In nucleotides, the CDR3 is TGTGCCAGCATACCAGGGGGAAGAGGTGAGCAGTTCTTC. It translates to CASIPGGRGEQFF.